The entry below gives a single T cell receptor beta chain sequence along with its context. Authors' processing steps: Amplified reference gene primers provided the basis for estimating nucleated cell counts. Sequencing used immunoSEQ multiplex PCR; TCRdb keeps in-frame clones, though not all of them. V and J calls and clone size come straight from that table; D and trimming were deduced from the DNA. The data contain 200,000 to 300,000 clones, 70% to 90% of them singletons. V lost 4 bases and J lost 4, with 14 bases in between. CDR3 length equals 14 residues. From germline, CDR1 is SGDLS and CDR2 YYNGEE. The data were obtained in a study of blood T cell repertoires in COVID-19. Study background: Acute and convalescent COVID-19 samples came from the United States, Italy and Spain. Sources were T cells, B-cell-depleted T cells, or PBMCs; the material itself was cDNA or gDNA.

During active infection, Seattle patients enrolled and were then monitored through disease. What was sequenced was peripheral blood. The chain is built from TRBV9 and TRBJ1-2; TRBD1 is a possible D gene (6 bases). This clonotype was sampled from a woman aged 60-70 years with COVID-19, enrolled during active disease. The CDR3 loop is CASSPSQGTYGYTF. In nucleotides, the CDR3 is TGTGCCAGCAGCCCCAGCCAGGGGACCTATGGCTACACCTTC.